Described below is a single TCR beta chain sequence and its context. Its cognate antigen is unknown. Following RNA extraction, reverse transcription yielded cDNA that acted as the sequencing template. Here immunoSEQ multiplex PCR was the method, and the copy in TCRdb shows in-frame clones only, minus some. The table shows roughly 190,000 clones, with 64% occurring only once. Stated treatment: oral pan-JAK inhibitor, 5-10 mg twice daily. Trimming took off 2 bases at V and 1 base at J, with 7 bases between the two ends. The CDR3 spans 14 residues. The germline gives CDR1 LGHNA, CDR2 YNFKEQ. The data were obtained in a study of CD8+ T cells in alopecia areata. General study points: On tofacitinib, scalp and blood still held many of the expanded lesional clones.

The chain carries TRBV4-2 and TRBJ2-3; D possibly corresponds to TRBD2 (5 bases). This TCR derives from a human donor with alopecia areata. Specimen: CD4+ T cells sorted from blood, collected around week 50, from a patient treated with tofacitinib. The CDR3 DNA sequence: TGTGCCAGCAGCCAACAAGCGGGCACAGATACGCAGTATTTT. Translation gives CASSQQAGTDTQYF.